This TCR beta chain was captured in a study of T-cell memory formation after mild COVID-19. Study conclusions and caveats: Second-wave clones that peaked on day 37 lacked confirmed SARS-CoV-2 specificity.

Concerning this clonotype: The antigen is undetermined.

Losses at the gene ends were 1 base for V and 7 bases for J; bases not matched to a gene: 9. CDR3 length: 15 residues. Germline V gives CDR1 SGHKS, CDR2 YYEKEE (reference sequence). TCRdb re-called the 5' RACE reads through MiXCR, storing one row per CDR3 protein. The sample contains 250,000 to 400,000 distinct CDR3 sequences, approximately 15% of which appear only once. The clonotype comes from a man in his late teens or twenties who had mild COVID-19 (a few samples of this study predate the infection). Cell type and time point are not known. Sequenced: PBMCs or a T cell subset sorted from them (not recorded which). The rearrangement joins TRBV5-5 to TRBJ1-2, with 8 bases aligning to TRBD1. CDR3 coding DNA: TGTGCCAGCAGCTTGAGAGACAGGGGCTCGAGTGGCTACACCTTC. As protein: CASSLRDRGSSGYTF. Full variable domain (rest looked up from reference TRBV5-5 and TRBJ1-2): DAGVTQSPTHLIKTRGQQVTLRCSPISGHKSVSWYQQVLGQGPQFIFQYYEKEERGRGNFPDRFSARQFPNYSSELNVNALLLGDSALYLCASSLRDRGSSGYTFGSGTRLTVV.